The 8 T cell receptor beta chains below come from one sample, sequenced in a study of identical twins. TCRdb called the 5' RACE reads again in MiXCR, with one record for every CDR3 protein. The sample holds hundreds of thousands of distinct CDR3 sequences, 24% seen once. These data are also associated with another study on T cells expressing NK-cell markers.

The specimen was CD4+ T cells sorted from blood. Receptors originate from a woman aged 18-35 years in good health.

The rearrangement joins TRBV18 to TRBJ1-2, with D uncertain. The CDR3 has 17 amino acids. Trimming left V 3 bases short and J 0 bases short, with 17 bases between. Germline CDR1 KGHSH, CDR2 LQKENI. DNA for the CDR3: TGTGCCAGCTCACCTCTTCCGCGGGGAGAGACTAACTATGGCTACACCTTC. Its translation is CASSPLPRGETNYGYTF.

A few counts support this clonotype. The gene calls are TRBV7-8 and TRBJ1-2; maybe TRBD1 (5 bases). CDR1 and CDR2 from the germline V gene are SGHVS and FQNEAQ. V lost 3 bases and J lost 4, with 15 bases in between. The CDR3 contains 15 residues. The CDR3 region is CASSLGGAGTYGYTF. CDR3 DNA: TGTGCCAGCAGCTTGGGGGGTGCGGGTACCTATGGCTACACCTTC.

This chain connects TRBV20-1 to TRBJ2-1; D call uncertain. Trimming removed 2 bases at V and 7 bases at J, with 9 bases between. The CDR3 length is 12 residues. The germline V gene encodes CDR1 DFQATT and CDR2 SNEGSKA (reference sequence). CDR3 nucleotide sequence: TGCAGTGCTAGAACTGGTTCAAATGAGCAGTTCTTC. Translated: CSARTGSNEQFF.

The rearrangement uses TRBV7-9 and TRBJ2-2; 12 bases align to TRBD2. The CDR3 spans 15 residues. Germline V lookup: CDR1 SEHNR, CDR2 FQNEAQ (reference sequence). J lost 4 bases, V lost 5 bases, and 2 bases had no gene match. In nucleotides, the CDR3 is TGTGCCAGCAGCGCGACTAGCGGGGGCACCGGGGAGCTGTTTTTT. Amino acids: CASSATSGGTGELFF. The variable domain in full, completed from reference TRBV7-9 and TRBJ2-2, reads DTGVSQNPRHKITKRGQNVTFRCDPISEHNRLYWYRQTLGQGPEFLTYFQNEAQLEKSRLLSDRFSAERPKGSFSTLEIQRTEQGDSAMYLCASSATSGGTGELFFGEGSRLTVL.

The CDR3 reads CSVSASGSAETQYF. The CDR3 bases are TGCAGCGTTTCAGCTAGCGGGAGTGCGGAGACCCAGTACTTC. The chain recombines TRBV29-1 with TRBJ2-5; 10 bases are shared with TRBD2. The CDR3 sequence is 14 residues long. After removal of 5 bases from V and 5 bases from J, the junction contained 8 bases not matched to a gene. From germline, CDR1 is SQVTM and CDR2 ANQGSEA.

CDR3 in amino acids: CASSRGTTIAIYEQYF. As DNA, the CDR3 is TGTGCCAGCAGCCGTGGGACTACTATTGCCATCTACGAGCAGTACTTC. The chain has TRBV6-1 and TRBJ2-7, with TRBD2 matching over 7 bases. Looked up from germline, CDR1 is MNHNS and CDR2 is SASEGT. V lost 6 bases, J lost 3 bases, and 14 bases stayed unmatched. This CDR3 is 16 amino acids long.

This clonotype was counted between two and nine times. This chain connects TRBV11-2 to TRBJ2-1; possibly TRBD1 for D (5 bases). The germline V gene encodes CDR1 SGHAT and CDR2 FQNNGV. This CDR3 is 13 amino acids long. Trimming stripped 6 bases from V and 7 bases from J, with 13 bases between. CDR3 in DNA: TGTGCCAGCAGTCTAGGGGCTACAAATGAGCAGTTCTTC. Amino acid sequence: CASSLGATNEQFF.

V and J are TRBV9 and TRBJ2-5; 16 bases align to TRBD2. Germline-derived CDR1 and CDR2 are SGDLS and YYNGEE. The J segment lost 4 bases and the V segment lost 4 bases, leaving 7 bases of the junction unmatched. The length of the CDR3 is 17 residues. CDR3 nucleotide sequence: TGTGCCAGCAGCCCAGGGACTAGCGGGAGGGCCGGAGAGACCCAGTACTTC. It is translated as CASSPGTSGRAGETQYF.